A single sample is the source of the 10 T cell receptor beta chains below, sequenced in a study of cytomegalovirus exposure and HLA in healthy donors (dated by TCRdb to about 2017). The library was produced with the immunoSEQ multiplex PCR assay. For the multiplex PCR, a mixture combining 60 forward primers for TCR Vbeta segments and 13 reverse primers for TCR Jbeta segments was used. Entries here come from immuneACCESS through TCRdb and include only in-frame sequences with V and J called. Some clones fail to appear in such tables; in the studies checked, an unresolved V gene covers under half of the shortfall, and the cause of the remainder is unknown. For this sample the table gives some 150,000 clones, of which roughly three quarters were detected only once. Around 1.4% of the sample belongs to the ten largest clones. The sequenced sample consisted of PBMCs. These receptors originate from a man aged 55 to 70 in good health and CMV-seronegative.

The chain has TRBV4-3 and TRBJ2-7; 7 bases align to TRBD1. The CDR3 runs 18 residues. The junction had 15 bases not matched to a gene; V was cut back by 0 bases and J by 4 bases. The V gene's germline CDR1 is LGHNA and CDR2 YSLEER. The chain's CDR3 is CASSQDRTPGTVIYEQYF. CDR3 nucleotides: TGCGCCAGCAGCCAAGATCGGACCCCCGGGACAGTAATTTACGAGCAGTACTTC.

Only one count was recorded for this clone. The chain employs TRBV28 and TRBJ2-7; 7 positions match TRBD2. Trimming took 8 bases from V and 0 from J; bases not matched to a gene: 1. This CDR3 is built from 12 residues. CDR1 is MDHEN and CDR2 is SYDVKM in the germline V gene. In DNA, the CDR3 is TGTGCCAGCCTAGCGGACTCCTACGAGCAGTACTTC. Its translation: CASLADSYEQYF.

This sequence joins TRBV11-2 and TRBJ2-7; 7 bases align to TRBD1. V gave up 2 bases and J gave up 3 bases; unmatched junction bases: 4. CDR3 length: 14 residues. The germline V gene has CDR1 SGHAT and CDR2 FQNNGV. CDR3 sequence (DNA): TGTGCCAGCAGCTTAAGGACAGGAAGCTACGAGCAGTACTTC. Its protein product is CASSLRTGSYEQYF.

The gene calls are TRBV4-3 and TRBJ1-2, with 8 nucleotides matching TRBD1. CDR1 LGHNA and CDR2 YSLEER come from the germline V gene. This CDR3 is built from 16 residues. V trimming: 4 bases; J trimming: 7 bases; junction bases outside the gene matches: 14. The CDR3 DNA sequence: TGCGCCAGCAGCCCGGACACGTCCAGGACAGGGAGTGGCTACACCTTC. The encoded protein is CASSPDTSRTGSGYTF.

V gene TRBV6-1 combines with J gene TRBJ1-3; possible D gene TRBD1, 5 bases. The V and J ends lost 2 bases and 7 bases respectively, with 12 bases between them. Per the germline V gene, CDR1 is MNHNS and CDR2 is SASEGT. The CDR3 covers 14 residues. The DNA of the CDR3 is TGTGCCAGCAGTGAACTCGGGGGTATCAACACCATATATTTT. Its translation: CASSELGGINTIYF.

This clone was detected only a few times. This rearrangement joins TRBV4-3 to TRBJ1-6; TRBD1 is a possible D gene (6 bases). Trimming stripped 1 base from V and 6 bases from J, with 10 bases between. CDR1 and CDR2 from the germline V gene are LGHNA and YSLEER. The CDR3 consists of 15 residues. The CDR3 DNA is TGCGCCAGCAGCCAAGGGGCCAGGGGTAATTCACCCCTCCACTTT. Protein product: CASSQGARGNSPLHF.

The rearrangement links TRBV9 to TRBJ2-7, with unresolved D. CDR1 SGDLS and CDR2 YYNGEE come from the germline V gene. Trimming took 0 bases from V and 1 from J, leaving 8 bases between them. The CDR3 runs 14 residues. For the CDR3, the DNA is TGTGCCAGCAGCGTAGATCCTAATTCCTACGAGCAGTACTTC. It encodes CASSVDPNSYEQYF.

This sequence joins TRBV11-2 and TRBJ2-7; 8 positions agree with TRBD1. Germline values: CDR1 SGHAT, CDR2 FQNNGV. The CDR3 runs to 15 residues. With 1 base clipped from V and 3 bases from J, the junction kept 5 bases outside the gene matches. CDR3 in amino acids: CASSLGGTGLYEQYF. The CDR3 DNA reads as TGTGCCAGCAGCTTAGGGGGGACAGGCCTCTACGAGCAGTACTTC.

The CDR3 protein is CASSQVGGDEQFF. The DNA of the CDR3 is TGCGCCAGCAGCCAAGTCGGAGGAGATGAGCAGTTCTTC. The rearrangement joins TRBV4-1 to TRBJ2-1, with D perhaps TRBD2 (5 bases). Per the germline V gene, CDR1 is MGHRA and CDR2 is YSYEKL. This CDR3 is 13 amino acids long. The V and J ends lost 1 base and 8 bases respectively, with 9 bases between them.

The chain links TRBV9 to TRBJ1-3; the match to TRBD1 covers 8 bases. The CDR3 runs 15 residues. V lost 0 bases and J lost 3; bases outside the gene matches: 2. The germline gives CDR1 SGDLS, CDR2 YYNGEE. The CDR3 nucleotides read TGTGCCAGCAGCGTAGGCACAGGGGGTGGAAACACCATATATTTT. As protein: CASSVGTGGGNTIYF.